The sequence of this T cell receptor beta chain was determined in a study of cytomegalovirus exposure and HLA in healthy donors. Each donor's status was that of a healthy bone marrow donor. 13 Jbeta primers and 60 Vbeta primers were used for the PCR. In the authors' workflow: Approximately 12 million of about 80 million unique TCR beta chains were shared, per a later count. Profiling relied on immunoSEQ multiplex PCR, and the TCRdb table lists in-frame clones only, not all of them. V and J calls and clone size are as listed in that table; D and trimming were resolved from the DNA. The repertoire table contains some 64,000 clones. Germline CDR1 is SGHRS and CDR2 is YFSETQ. Trimming stripped 4 bases from V and 0 bases from J, with 11 bases between. The CDR3 has 15 amino acids.

This TCR derives from a woman in her 30s in good health and CMV-seronegative. Sequencing was done on a sample of PBMCs. The chain recombines TRBV5-1 with TRBJ2-1, with D perhaps matching TRBD2 (6 bases). This chain's CDR3 is CASSPATSSYNEQFF. CDR3 DNA: TGCGCCAGCAGCCCTGCGACTAGCTCCTACAATGAGCAGTTCTTC.